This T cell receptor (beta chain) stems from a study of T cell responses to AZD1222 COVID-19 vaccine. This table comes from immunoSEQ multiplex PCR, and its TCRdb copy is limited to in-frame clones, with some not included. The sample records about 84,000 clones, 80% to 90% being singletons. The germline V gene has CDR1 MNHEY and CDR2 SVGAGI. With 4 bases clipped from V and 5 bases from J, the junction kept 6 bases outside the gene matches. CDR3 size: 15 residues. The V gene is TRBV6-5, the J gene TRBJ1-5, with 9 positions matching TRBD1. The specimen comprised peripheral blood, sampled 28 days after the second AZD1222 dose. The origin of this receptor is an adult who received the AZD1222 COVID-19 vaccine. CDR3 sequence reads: CASSSRTGAYQPQHF. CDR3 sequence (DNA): TGTGCCAGCAGTTCCCGGACAGGGGCGTATCAGCCCCAGCATTTT.